This TCR beta chain is from a study of tumor-infiltrating lymphocytes in localized non-small cell lung cancer (dated by TCRdb to about 2021). About the investigation overall: The cohort included patients whose samples were collected after neoadjuvant chemotherapy, as well as both smokers and never-smokers and several histologies. From each patient came resected tumor tissue plus uninvolved lung tissue from that same patient, and the uninvolved lung tissue was described as non-adjacent to the tumor. The overall ICON cohort comprised more than 130 surgical patients with localized non-small cell lung cancer whose tumors were resected. For more than 45 patients, immunoSEQ T-cell fraction was compared between paired tumor and uninvolved lung. Alongside flow cytometry, multiplex immunofluorescence, RNA-seq, exome sequencing and proteomics, TCR sequencing was applied to the same patients as one of several integrated assays.

Comment on this clone: The antigen it binds to is not known. Nothing much larger sits one base from this clone, and base qualities are not available.

The T-cell fraction in tumor and uninvolved lung tissue was obtained from TCR sequencing using the immunoSEQ assay. As for how the authors treated the data: To analyze survival, patients were divided into a high T-cell fraction group (upper tertile) and a low T-cell fraction group (lower two tertiles), and the two groups were compared using a log-rank test. Paired tumor versus uninvolved lung differences in T-cell fraction were tested with a signed-rank test. TCRdb took over this immuneACCESS table, retaining in-frame rearrangements with V and J assigned. Such tables are incomplete; in checked studies, under half of the missing clones stem from an unresolved V gene, and the remainder is unexplained. V and J calls and clone size follow that table, whereas D and trimming were derived from the DNA. For this sample the table gives tens of thousands of clones, of which approximately 80% were detected only once. The ten largest account for 3.4% of the sample.

Patient enrollment in ICON started in the first half of 2016, and the final patient was enrolled in late 2018. In a subcohort of 76 patients, fresh tumor and matched uninvolved tissue were collected for in-depth immune analyses, with TCR sequencing among those analyses. No cell sorting was done, and TCR sequencing was instead run on DNA isolated from bulk tissue. What the study reported, not specific to this receptor: Assay coverage differed among patients according to how much tissue was available, so only a subset of the cohort had TCR sequencing. Consistent with immunofluorescence CD3 counts, TCRbeta sequencing supported greater T cell infiltration in tumors than in uninvolved lung tissue. The TCR-derived T-cell fraction showed no difference between the flow cytometry-defined immunotypes IM1 (good prognosis) and IM2 (poor prognosis). No association of tumor T-cell fraction from TCR sequencing with recurrence-free survival was found (p = 0.61). Different pieces of the same tissue were used for different assays, so technical variation could not be separated from intratumor heterogeneity.

V is pruned by 6 bases and J by 5 bases, leaving 1 base of the junction without a gene match. Based on the germline V gene, the CDR1 and CDR2 sequences are MNHNS and SASEGT. The CDR3 starts with the cysteine, ends with the phenylalanine, and has 14 residues. Only CDR3 DNA remains: 42 bases, in frame from the first base. Sample: lung tumor tissue. The receptor was isolated from a human donor with non-small cell lung cancer. This receptor chain uses TRBV6-1 and TRBJ2-1; TRBD2 matches 13 bases in the middle. For the CDR3, the sequence is CASRTSGRNNEQFF. The DNA is TGTGCCAGCAGGACTAGCGGGAGGAACAATGAGCAGTTCTTC.